One sample yielded the 3 T cell receptor beta chains listed below, sequenced in a study of T cells in tuberculosis. Using immunoSEQ multiplex PCR, the repertoire was profiled, and TCRdb retains in-frame clones only, with some absent. The sample yields 70,000 to 95,000 clones, approximately 91% seen once. Sorting used thawed, overnight-rested PBMC stained with anti-CD3, a viability dye and GMM-loaded CD1B tetramer. C32 glucose monomycolate from Rhodococcus equi was loaded onto the CD1B tetramers. The specimen was CD1b-GMM tetramer-negative cells sorted from PBMCs. Source of these receptors: an adult woman with latent tuberculosis.

This chain uses TRBV10-3 with TRBJ1-1; 10 positions match TRBD1. The CDR3 loop spans 12 amino acids. With V trimmed by 6 bases and J by 5 bases, 0 bases remained unmatched. CDR1 is ENHRY, CDR2 SYGVKD, per germline. CDR3 amino acids: CAIRDRGTEAFF. The DNA of the CDR3 is TGTGCCATCAGGGACAGGGGGACTGAAGCTTTCTTT.

V usage is TRBV9 and J usage is TRBJ2-3, with D possibly matching TRBD2 (6 bases). The germline V gene encodes CDR1 SGDLS and CDR2 YYNGEE. The CDR3 is made up of 15 amino acids. With 2 bases removed from V and 0 bases from J, the gap between germline ends came to 10 bases. The CDR3 region has the DNA TGTGCCAGCAGCGTGGGGGGACCTAGCACAGATACGCAGTATTTT. It codes for CASSVGGPSTDTQYF.

The rearrangement joins TRBV7-2 to TRBJ2-5; 11 bases line up with TRBD2. J gave up 3 bases and V 3 bases, and 6 bases lay outside the gene matches. Germline CDR1 is SGHTA and CDR2 is FQGNSA. This CDR3 region has 16 residues. DNA for the CDR3: TGTGCCAGCAGCTTTAGCGGGGGGGTTCGAAAAGAGACCCAGTACTTC. Its protein product is CASSFSGGVRKETQYF.